The 3 T cell receptor beta chains below all came from one sample that was sequenced in a study of CD8 T cells in ankylosing spondylitis. TCRdb reprocessed the 5' RACE reads with MiXCR, giving one entry per CDR3 protein. The sample carries about 130,000 distinct CDR3 sequences, 7% to 10% recorded once. What was sequenced was blood, either unsorted or a sorted T cell fraction (not recorded which). These receptors all stem from a male donor with ankylosing spondylitis or in good health (not recorded which).

In its sample, this clonotype was seen many times. The chain combines TRBV7-2 with TRBJ2-3; 9 bases agree with TRBD2. Germline V lookup: CDR1 SGHTA, CDR2 FQGNSA. With V trimmed by 0 bases and J by 6 bases, 4 bases remained unmatched. The CDR3 sequence is 15 residues long. CDR3 DNA sequence: TGTGCCAGCAGCTTAGCGCTAACTAGCGGGGATACGCAGTATTTT. Its protein product is CASSLALTSGDTQYF.

In this sample, this clonotype turned up many times. The genes are TRBV20-1 and TRBJ1-1; D is undetermined. Germline V gene data show CDR1 as DFQATT and CDR2 as SNEGSKA (reference sequence). The CDR3 contains 13 residues. V shed 3 bases and J shed 1 base, with 9 bases lying between them. CDR3 DNA: TGCAGTGCTAGCCCTTCGAGGAACACTGAAGCTTTCTTT. Protein: CSASPSRNTEAFF.

This clonotype was detected ten times or more. The chain is built from TRBV18 and TRBJ1-2; D not resolved. The ends were cut back, 2 bases at V and 2 bases at J, with 12 bases in the middle. The germline V gene encodes CDR1 KGHSH and CDR2 LQKENI. The CDR3 covers 15 residues. CDR3 DNA: TGTGCCAGCTCACCAAACCCTTCAGCGAACTATGGCTACACCTTC. It yields the protein CASSPNPSANYGYTF.